One sample yielded the 5 T cell receptor beta chains listed below, sequenced in a study of blood T cell repertoires in COVID-19 (dated by TCRdb to about 2020). The receptor library was made with the immunoSEQ multiplex PCR assay. Drawn from immuneACCESS, this table holds only the in-frame rearrangements with V and J called that TCRdb kept. Clones are partly lost; checked studies trace under half to an unresolved V gene and leave the rest unexplained. This sample is represented by roughly 150,000 clones; around 84% of them were singletons. The ten largest clones capture approximately 9.7% of the sample. The material sequenced was peripheral blood. The source is a woman aged 45-59 years with acute or convalescent COVID-19.

J is TRBJ1-6 and V is TRBV5-4; D remains unclear. In germline, CDR1 is SGHNT, CDR2 YYREEE (reference sequence). This CDR3 has 16 residues. With 0 bases removed from V and 6 bases from J, the gap between germline ends came to 13 bases. The CDR3 here is CASSLGAVFANSPLHF. For the CDR3, the DNA is TGTGCCAGCAGCTTGGGCGCGGTCTTCGCTAATTCACCCCTCCACTTT. The variable domain in full, completed from reference TRBV5-4 and TRBJ1-6, reads ETGVTQSPTHLIKTRGQQVTLRCSSQSGHNTVSWYQQALGQGPQFIFQYYREEENGRGNFPPRFSGLQFPNYSSELNVNALELDDSALYLCASSLGAVFANSPLHFGNGTRLTVT.

This rearrangement joins TRBV18 to TRBJ1-2; 7 bases fit TRBD1. The V gene's germline CDR1 is KGHSH and CDR2 LQKENI. With V trimmed by 5 bases and J by 2 bases, 11 bases remained unmatched. The CDR3 contains 16 residues. The DNA of the CDR3 is TGTGCCAGCTCATCCGAACAGTCGGGACAGAACTATGGCTACACCTTC. Amino acids: CASSSEQSGQNYGYTF.

The chain couples TRBV7-8 to TRBJ1-1; no definite D call. This CDR3 has 17 residues. CDR1 is SGHVS and CDR2 is FQNEAQ in the germline V gene. V was shortened by 5 bases and J by 8 bases, with 27 bases between the two germline ends. The CDR3 is CASSQGRTLREVTEAFF. CDR3 nucleotide sequence: TGTGCCAGCAGCCAAGGGAGAACACTAAGGGAGGTAACCGAAGCTTTCTTT.

As DNA, the CDR3 is TGTGCCAGCAGCGGGGGACAGGGGCGAGGGGGGGATACGCAGTATTTT. As protein: CASSGGQGRGGDTQYF. The chain carries TRBV5-4 and TRBJ2-3; 10 nucleotides match TRBD1. This CDR3 is built from 16 residues. The V segment lost 4 bases and the J segment 6 bases; nucleotides outside the gene matches: 11. Germline loops: CDR1 SGHNT, CDR2 YYREEE (reference sequence). The variable domain in full, completed from reference TRBV5-4 and TRBJ2-3, reads ETGVTQSPTHLIKTRGQQVTLRCSSQSGHNTVSWYQQALGQGPQFIFQYYREEENGRGNFPPRFSGLQFPNYSSELNVNALELDDSALYLCASSGGQGRGGDTQYFGPGTRLTVL.

The V and J genes are TRBV7-9 and TRBJ1-4; D might be TRBD1 (5 bases). Germline V gene sequence: CDR1 SEHNR, CDR2 FQNEAQ (reference sequence). The germline V and J ends were trimmed by 0 bases and 4 bases, with 9 bases remaining between them. CDR3 length: 15 amino acids. CDR3 DNA sequence: TGTGCCAGCAGCTTAGCGTACGGACATAATGAAAAACTGTTTTTT. Translation: CASSLAYGHNEKLFF.